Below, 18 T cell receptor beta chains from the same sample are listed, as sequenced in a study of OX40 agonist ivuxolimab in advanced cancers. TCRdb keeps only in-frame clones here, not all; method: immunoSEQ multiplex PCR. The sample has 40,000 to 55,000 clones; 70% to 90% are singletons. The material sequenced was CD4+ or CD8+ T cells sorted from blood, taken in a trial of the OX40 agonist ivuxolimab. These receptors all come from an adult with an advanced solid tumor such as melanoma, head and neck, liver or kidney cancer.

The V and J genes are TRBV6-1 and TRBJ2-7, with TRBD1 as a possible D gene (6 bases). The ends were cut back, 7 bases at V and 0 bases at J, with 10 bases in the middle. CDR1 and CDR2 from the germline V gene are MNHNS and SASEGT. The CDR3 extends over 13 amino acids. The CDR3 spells CASTQGPSYEQYF. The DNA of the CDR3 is TGTGCCAGCACCCAGGGGCCCTCCTACGAGCAGTACTTC.

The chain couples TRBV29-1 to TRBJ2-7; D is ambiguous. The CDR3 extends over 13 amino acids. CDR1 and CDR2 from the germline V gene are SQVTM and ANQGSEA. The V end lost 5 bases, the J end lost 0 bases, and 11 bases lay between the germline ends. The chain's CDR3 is CSVLAKSSYEQYF. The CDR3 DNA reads TGCAGCGTTCTGGCCAAGAGCTCCTACGAGCAGTACTTC.

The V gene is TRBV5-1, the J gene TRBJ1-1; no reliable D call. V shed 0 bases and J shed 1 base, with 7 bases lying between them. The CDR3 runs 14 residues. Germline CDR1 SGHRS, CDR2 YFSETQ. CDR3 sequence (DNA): TGCGCCAGCAGCTTGGCCAGGCCGAACACTGAAGCTTTCTTT. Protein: CASSLARPNTEAFF. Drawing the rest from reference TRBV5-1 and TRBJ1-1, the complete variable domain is KAGVTQTPRYLIKTRGQQVTLSCSPISGHRSVSWYQQTPGQGLQFLFEYFSETQRNKGNFPGRFSGRQFSNSRSEMNVSTLELGDSALYLCASSLARPNTEAFFGQGTRLTVV.

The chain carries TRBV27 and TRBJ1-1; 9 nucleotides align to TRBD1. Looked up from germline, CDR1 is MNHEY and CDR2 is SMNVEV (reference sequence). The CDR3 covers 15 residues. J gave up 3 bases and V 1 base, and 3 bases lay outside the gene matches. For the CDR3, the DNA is TGTGCCAGCAGTTTATGGACAGGGGTCGACACTGAAGCTTTCTTT. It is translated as CASSLWTGVDTEAFF.

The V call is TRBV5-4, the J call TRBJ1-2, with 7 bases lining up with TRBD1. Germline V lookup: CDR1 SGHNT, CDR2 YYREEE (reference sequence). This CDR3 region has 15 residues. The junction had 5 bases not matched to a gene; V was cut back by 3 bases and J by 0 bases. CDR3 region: CASSWDSYTNYGYTF. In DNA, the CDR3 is TGTGCCAGCAGCTGGGACAGCTACACTAACTATGGCTACACCTTC.

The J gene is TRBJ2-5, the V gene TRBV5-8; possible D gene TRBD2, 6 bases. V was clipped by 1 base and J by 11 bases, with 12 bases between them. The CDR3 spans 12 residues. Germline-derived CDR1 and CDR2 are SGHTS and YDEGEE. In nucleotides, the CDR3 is TGTGCCAGCAGCTTGACGAGACTAGAGCAGTACTTC. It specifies CASSLTRLEQYF.

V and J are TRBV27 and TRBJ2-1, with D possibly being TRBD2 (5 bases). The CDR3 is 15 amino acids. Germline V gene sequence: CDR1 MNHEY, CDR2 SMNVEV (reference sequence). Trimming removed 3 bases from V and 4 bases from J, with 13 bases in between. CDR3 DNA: TGTGCCAGCAGTTTCGGCCCCGAGGGTTACAATGAGCAGTTCTTC. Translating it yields CASSFGPEGYNEQFF.

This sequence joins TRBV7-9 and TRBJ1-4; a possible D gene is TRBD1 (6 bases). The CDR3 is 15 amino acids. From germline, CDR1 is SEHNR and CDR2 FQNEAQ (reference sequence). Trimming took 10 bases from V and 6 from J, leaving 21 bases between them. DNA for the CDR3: TGTGCCATCGGAGCTTATCAGGCAGGGGATGAAAAACTGTTTTTT. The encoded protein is CAIGAYQAGDEKLFF. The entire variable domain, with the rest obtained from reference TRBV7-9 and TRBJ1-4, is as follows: DTGVSQNPRHKITKRGQNVTFRCDPISEHNRLYWYRQTLGQGPEFLTYFQNEAQLEKSRLLSDRFSAERPKGSFSTLEIQRTEQGDSAMYLCAIGAYQAGDEKLFFGSGTQLSVL.

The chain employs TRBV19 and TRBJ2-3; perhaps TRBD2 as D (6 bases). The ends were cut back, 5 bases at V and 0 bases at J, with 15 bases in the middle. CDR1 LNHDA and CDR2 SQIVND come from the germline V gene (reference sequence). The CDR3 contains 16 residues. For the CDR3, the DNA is TGTGCCAGTAGTCCCCGGGAGACTACTAGCACAGATACGCAGTATTTT. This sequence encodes CASSPRETTSTDTQYF.

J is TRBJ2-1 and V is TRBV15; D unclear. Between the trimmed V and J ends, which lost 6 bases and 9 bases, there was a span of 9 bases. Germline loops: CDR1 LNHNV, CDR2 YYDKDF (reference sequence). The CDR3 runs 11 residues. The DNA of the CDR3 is TGTGCCACCAGTTCAAGGACTGAGCAGTTCTTC. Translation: CATSSRTEQFF.

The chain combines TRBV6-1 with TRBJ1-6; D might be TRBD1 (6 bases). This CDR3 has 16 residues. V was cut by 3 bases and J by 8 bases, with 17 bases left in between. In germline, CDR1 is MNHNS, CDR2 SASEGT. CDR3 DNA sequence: TGTGCCAGCAGTGAGCCCCGGGACATAAAATATTCACCCCTCCACTTT. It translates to CASSEPRDIKYSPLHF.

The CDR3 region is CASSALRGEENYGYTF. As DNA, the CDR3 is TGTGCCAGTAGCGCCTTACGAGGGGAGGAGAACTATGGCTACACCTTC. V and J are TRBV19 and TRBJ1-2; weak D call: TRBD1 (5 bases). Germline CDR1 is LNHDA and CDR2 is SQIVND (reference sequence). V was shortened by 6 bases and J by 2 bases, with 19 bases between the two germline ends. The CDR3 contains 16 residues.

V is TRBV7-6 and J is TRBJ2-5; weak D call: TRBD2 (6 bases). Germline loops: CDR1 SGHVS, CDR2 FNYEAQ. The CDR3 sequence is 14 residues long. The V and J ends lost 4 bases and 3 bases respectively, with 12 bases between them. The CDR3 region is CASSSRRVKETQYF. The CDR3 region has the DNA TGTGCCAGCAGCTCTCGGAGGGTTAAAGAGACCCAGTACTTC.

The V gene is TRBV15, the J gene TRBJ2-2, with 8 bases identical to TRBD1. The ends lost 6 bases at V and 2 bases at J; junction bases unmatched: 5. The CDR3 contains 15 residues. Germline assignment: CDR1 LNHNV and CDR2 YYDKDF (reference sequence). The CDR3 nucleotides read TGTGCCACCAGGAAGGGGACAGGCAACACCGGGGAGCTGTTTTTT. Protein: CATRKGTGNTGELFF. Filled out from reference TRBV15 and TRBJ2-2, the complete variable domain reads DAMVIQNPRYQVTQFGKPVTLSCSQTLNHNVMYWYQQKSSQAPKLLFHYYDKDFNNEADTPDNFQSRRPNTSFCFLDIRSPGLGDTAMYLCATRKGTGNTGELFFGEGSRLTVL.

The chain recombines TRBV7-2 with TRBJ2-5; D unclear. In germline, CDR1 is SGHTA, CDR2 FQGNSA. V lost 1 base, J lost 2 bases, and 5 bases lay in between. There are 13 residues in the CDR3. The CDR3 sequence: CASSLGRQETQYF. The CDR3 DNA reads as TGTGCCAGCAGCTTAGGAAGACAAGAGACCCAGTACTTC.

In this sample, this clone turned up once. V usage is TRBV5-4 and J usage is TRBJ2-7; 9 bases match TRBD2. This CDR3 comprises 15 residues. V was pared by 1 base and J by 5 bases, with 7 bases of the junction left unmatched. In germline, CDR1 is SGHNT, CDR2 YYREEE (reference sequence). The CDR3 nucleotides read TGTGCCAGCAGCTTGAAGCGGGAGGTGCGGCACGAGCAGTACTTC. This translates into CASSLKREVRHEQYF. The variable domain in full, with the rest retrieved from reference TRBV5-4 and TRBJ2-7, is ETGVTQSPTHLIKTRGQQVTLRCSSQSGHNTVSWYQQALGQGPQFIFQYYREEENGRGNFPPRFSGLQFPNYSSELNVNALELDDSALYLCASSLKREVRHEQYFGPGTRLTVT.

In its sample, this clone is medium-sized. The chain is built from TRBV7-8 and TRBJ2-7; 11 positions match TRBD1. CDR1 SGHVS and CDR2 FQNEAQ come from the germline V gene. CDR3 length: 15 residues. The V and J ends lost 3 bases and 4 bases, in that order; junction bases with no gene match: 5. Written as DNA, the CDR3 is TGTGCCAGCAGCTTCCGGGACAGGGGGACGTACGAGCAGTACTTC. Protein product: CASSFRDRGTYEQYF.

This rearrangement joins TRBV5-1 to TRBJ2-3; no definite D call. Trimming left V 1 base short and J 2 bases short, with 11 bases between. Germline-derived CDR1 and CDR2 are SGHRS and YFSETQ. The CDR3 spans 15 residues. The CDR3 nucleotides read TGCGCCAGCAGCTTGACAGCCCCAACCACAGATACGCAGTATTTT. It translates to CASSLTAPTTDTQYF.